One and the same sample provided the 2 T cell receptor beta chains below, sequenced in a study of Ad26.COV2.S vaccination and SARS-CoV-2 variants. Treatment given: about 20 received Ad26.COV2.S at low or high dose, single or two shots; roughly five received placebo; per-sample allocation not given. All samples were drawn on day 63, counting from the first vaccine or placebo injection. TCRdb keeps only in-frame clones here, not all; method: immunoSEQ multiplex PCR. Of fewer than 800,000 clones listed, approximately 88% are singletons. Here the sequenced sample was peripheral blood, taken in a trial of Ad26.COV2.S vaccine versus placebo. The receptors shown here come from a person between 18 and 65 years old who received the Ad26.COV2.S COVID-19 vaccine or a placebo.

CDR3 amino acids: CASSLSGPTYEQYF. In nucleotides, the CDR3 is TGTGCCAGTAGTCTTAGCGGGCCAACCTACGAGCAGTACTTC. The chain carries TRBV19 and TRBJ2-7; TRBD2 matches at 7 bases. The V and J ends lost 5 bases and 2 bases, in that order; junction bases with no gene match: 6. Looked up from germline, CDR1 is LNHDA and CDR2 is SQIVND (reference sequence). CDR3 length: 14 amino acids.

The chain combines TRBV3-1 (or the pseudogene TRBV3-2) with TRBJ1-2; the D is unclear. Trimming pared 0 bases from V and 3 bases from J, leaving 17 bases between. In germline, CDR1 is LGHDT, CDR2 YNNKEL (reference sequence). The CDR3 contains 17 residues. The chain's CDR3 is CASSQEPATFSHYGYTF. CDR3 nucleotides: TGTGCCAGCAGCCAAGAGCCAGCCACATTCTCTCACTATGGCTACACCTTC.